This T cell receptor beta chain was identified in a study of blood T cell repertoires in COVID-19. The overall study: The United States, Italy and Spain supplied acute and convalescent COVID-19 samples.

Profiled with immunoSEQ multiplex PCR; TCRdb holds only in-frame clones, not every one. The sample includes 55,000 to 80,000 clones, about four fifths seen only once; the top ten take roughly 6.8%. Per the germline V gene, CDR1 is MNHEY and CDR2 is SVGAGI. This CDR3 has 15 residues. Trimming took 5 bases from V and 7 from J; bases not matched to a gene: 9. This TCR derives from a human donor in a cohort sampled during active COVID-19. The sequenced sample was peripheral blood. This sequence joins TRBV6-5 and TRBJ2-1; TRBD1 agrees at 9 bases. The CDR3 nucleotides read TGTGCCAGCAGTCTGCCGGGACAGGGAAAGAATGAGCAGTTCTTC. Amino acid sequence: CASSLPGQGKNEQFF.